The rows below give T cell receptor beta chains drawn from one sample of a study of metastatic and nonmetastatic thyroid tumors. TCRdb re-called clones via MiXCR from the PCR reads. The sample includes tens of thousands of clones, 15% to 20% of them seen just once. Material: blood. The receptor set was obtained from a male donor with papillary thyroid cancer or a benign thyroid nodule (not recorded which). Some clones in this sample may be carry-over from other donors' samples. Both conserved end residues are part of each CDR3. The D gene is left open where the match is weak. A row's size may be missing; if present it is once, few, many or a size class.

D gene: .; V gene: TRBV7-9; clone size: many; J gene: TRBJ1-3; CDR3 DNA: TGTGCCAGCAGCCCAGTGGGTGGAAACACCATATATTTT; CDR3 protein: CASSPVGGNTIYF
D gene: TRBD1; V gene: TRBV11-2; clone size: .; J gene: TRBJ2-2; CDR3 DNA: TGTGCCAGCAGCTTAGGTTACGTGGGGACAGGGTGGTATACCTGGGAGCTGTTTTTT; CDR3 protein: CASSLGYVGTGWYTWELFF
D gene: .; V gene: TRBV6-1; clone size: many; J gene: TRBJ1-6; CDR3 DNA: TGTGCCAGCACCCGATCCGGGACCCTCGGTTCACCCCTCCACTTT; CDR3 protein: CASTRSGTLGSPLHF
D gene: .; V gene: TRBV20-1; clone size: many; J gene: TRBJ2-5; CDR3 DNA: TGCAGTGCTGCAGGGACCCAAGAGACCCAGTACTTC; CDR3 protein: CSAAGTQETQYF
D gene: .; V gene: TRBV6-5; clone size: few; J gene: TRBJ1-1; CDR3 DNA: TGTGCCAGCAGTTACATGAGGAACACTGAAGCTTTCTTT; CDR3 protein: CASSYMRNTEAFF
D gene: .; V gene: TRBV20-1; clone size: .; J gene: TRBJ2-7; CDR3 DNA: TGCAGTGCCAGCCTCGGCGAGGACTACGAGCAGTACTTC; CDR3 protein: CSASLGEDYEQYF
D gene: TRBD1; V gene: TRBV24-1; clone size: many; J gene: TRBJ2-2; CDR3 DNA: TGTGCCACCAGTGATCCCGGGACAGGGGGCAACACCGGGGAGCTGTTTTTT; CDR3 protein: CATSDPGTGGNTGELFF
D gene: .; V gene: TRBV20-1; clone size: many; J gene: TRBJ2-1; CDR3 DNA: TGCAGTGCTAGAGATCAAGGGGTTCTAGGCAATGAGCAGTTCTTC; CDR3 protein: CSARDQGVLGNEQFF
D gene: TRBD1; V gene: TRBV18; clone size: many; J gene: TRBJ1-4; CDR3 DNA: TGTGCCAGCTCACTAGGACAGGAACCAAATGAAAAACTGTTTTTT; CDR3 protein: CASSLGQEPNEKLFF
D gene: .; V gene: TRBV30; clone size: many; J gene: TRBJ1-2; CDR3 DNA: TGTGCCTGGGGTTTGATGTCAGGGGTGCACTATGGCTACACCTTC; CDR3 protein: CAWGLMSGVHYGYTF
D gene: .; V gene: TRBV6-2/TRBV6-3; clone size: many; J gene: TRBJ1-5; CDR3 DNA: TGTGCCAGCAGTTACGGGGGAAATCAGCCCCAGCATTTT; CDR3 protein: CASSYGGNQPQHF
D gene: .; V gene: TRBV5-1; clone size: .; J gene: TRBJ2-3; CDR3 DNA: TGCGCCAGCAGCTTGGCGGCCACAGATACTCAGTATTTT; CDR3 protein: CASSLAATDTQYF
D gene: .; V gene: TRBV7-9; clone size: many; J gene: TRBJ2-1; CDR3 DNA: TGTGCCAGCAAGCACTCGAACTACAATGAGCAGTTCTTC; CDR3 protein: CASKHSNYNEQFF
D gene: .; V gene: TRBV2; clone size: many; J gene: TRBJ2-7; CDR3 DNA: TGTGCCAGCAGTGGGGGGGGCCGCTACGAGCAGTACTTC; CDR3 protein: CASSGGGRYEQYF
D gene: TRBD2; V gene: TRBV7-3; clone size: many; J gene: TRBJ2-2; CDR3 DNA: TGTGCCAGCAGCTCGACTAGCGGGGGCATCACCGGGGAGCTGTTTTTT; CDR3 protein: CASSSTSGGITGELFF
D gene: .; V gene: TRBV30; clone size: many; J gene: TRBJ1-2; CDR3 DNA: TGTGCCTGGAGTGTACCCCTCGGCAGTGATGGCCACACCTTC; CDR3 protein: CAWSVPLGSDGHTF
D gene: TRBD2; V gene: TRBV14; clone size: .; J gene: TRBJ2-1; CDR3 DNA: TGTGCCAGCAGCCAAGGCCTAGCGGGGGGGCGCGAGCAGTTCTTC; CDR3 protein: CASSQGLAGGREQFF
D gene: .; V gene: TRBV6-1; clone size: many; J gene: TRBJ2-1; CDR3 DNA: TGTGCCAGCATACAAACGACGTTCAATGAGCAGTTCTTC; CDR3 protein: CASIQTTFNEQFF
D gene: TRBD1; V gene: TRBV25-1; clone size: few; J gene: TRBJ1-2; CDR3 DNA: TGTGCCAGCAGTCCAACAGGGGGTCATGGCTACACCTTC; CDR3 protein: CASSPTGGHGYTF
D gene: .; V gene: TRBV19; clone size: .; J gene: TRBJ1-5; CDR3 DNA: TGTGCCAGTAGTCCTTTGGTGGTGGGGATTAATCATCCCCAGCATTTT; CDR3 protein: CASSPLVVGINHPQHF
D gene: .; V gene: TRBV28; clone size: .; J gene: TRBJ2-7; CDR3 DNA: TGTGCCAGCAGTTTAGAGACAGGTCCCTACGAGCAGTACTTC; CDR3 protein: CASSLETGPYEQYF
D gene: .; V gene: TRBV5-4; clone size: few; J gene: TRBJ1-2; CDR3 DNA: TGTGCCAGCAGCTTGGCCTTAGCAGGGAATGAATATGGCTACACCTTC; CDR3 protein: CASSLALAGNEYGYTF
D gene: .; V gene: TRBV9; clone size: many; J gene: TRBJ1-1; CDR3 DNA: TGTGCCAGCAGCGGCCGCCCGGGGGGGGTAAGCACTGAAGCTTTCTTT; CDR3 protein: CASSGRPGGVSTEAFF
D gene: .; V gene: TRBV28; clone size: many; J gene: TRBJ1-2; CDR3 DNA: TGTGCCAGCAAGGGGGGGAAGGATGGCTACACCTTC; CDR3 protein: CASKGGKDGYTF
D gene: TRBD2; V gene: TRBV9; clone size: many; J gene: TRBJ2-5; CDR3 DNA: TGTGCCAGCAGCCCCTGGGACGGGGGGGCCGGAGAGACCCAGTACTTC; CDR3 protein: CASSPWDGGAGETQYF
D gene: TRBD1; V gene: TRBV28; clone size: few; J gene: TRBJ1-2; CDR3 DNA: TGTGCCAGCATTTGGTACAGGGGCTTTAGGGACTATGGCTACACCTTC; CDR3 protein: CASIWYRGFRDYGYTF